This TCR beta chain comes out of a study of shared clonotypes between healthy human individuals. Each subset's genomic DNA was split evenly across several immunoSEQ plates. TCRdb's copy holds only in-frame clones and misses some; the assay was immunoSEQ multiplex PCR. The table includes about 2.4 million clones, under 95% detected once. Study-wide findings and caveats: It was the non-shared clonotypes that had lower generation probabilities than clonotypes shared by all four donors.

V was cut by 3 bases and J by 2 bases, with 9 bases left in between. From germline, CDR1 is SGDLS and CDR2 YYNGEE. CDR3 length equals 14 residues. A word on this clone: What it binds is not known.

Donors comprised healthy HIV-negative adults lacking recent acute infections or vaccinations. Each sample came from a Caucasian adult donor living in Nashville, Tennessee. The sample was naive CD4+ T cells from PBMCs. The subset: CD45RA+ positively selected. The TCR was taken from a young man in good health. Some clones in this sample may be carry-over from other donors' samples. The chain joins TRBV9 to TRBJ1-3; no reliable D call. The CDR3 sequence is CASSASSTGNTIYF. The CDR3 DNA reads TGTGCCAGCAGCGCTTCGTCTACTGGAAACACCATATATTTT.